A selection of T cell receptor beta chains follows, all from one sample in a study of early T cells in non-severe SARS-CoV-2 infection. Via MiXCR, TCRdb re-called the 5' RACE reads, giving one row per CDR3 protein. The table lists about 29,000 distinct CDR3 sequences, roughly 4.5% of them singletons. Sequenced sample: whole blood. All receptors derive from an adult who was a healthcare worker with PCR-confirmed SARS-CoV-2 infection or an uninfected control (not recorded which). Each CDR3 is given with its conserved first and last residue. The order of the fields is J gene, V gene, CDR3 length, CDR3 protein.

j_call: TRBJ1-4; v_call: TRBV18; cdr3_length: 15; cdr3_aa: CASSPRGTVREKLFF
j_call: TRBJ1-1; v_call: TRBV19; cdr3_length: 14; cdr3_aa: CASSIISRGTEAFF
j_call: TRBJ2-4; v_call: TRBV11-2; cdr3_length: 14; cdr3_aa: CASSLAGRANIQYF
j_call: TRBJ2-3; v_call: TRBV18; cdr3_length: 14; cdr3_aa: CASSPLEREGTQYF
j_call: TRBJ2-7; v_call: TRBV14; cdr3_length: 15; cdr3_aa: CASSHPGRAPYEQYF
j_call: TRBJ2-5; v_call: TRBV20-1; cdr3_length: 13; cdr3_aa: CSAIPIGEETQYF
j_call: TRBJ1-1; v_call: TRBV2; cdr3_length: 17; cdr3_aa: CASSEPGQGVWNTEAFF
j_call: TRBJ1-6; v_call: TRBV27; cdr3_length: 14; cdr3_aa: CASSSTGPNSPLHF
j_call: TRBJ2-1; v_call: TRBV7-7; cdr3_length: 14; cdr3_aa: CASAPGQEYNEQFF
j_call: TRBJ2-7; v_call: TRBV14; cdr3_length: 14; cdr3_aa: CASSGRMLSYEQYF
j_call: TRBJ2-3; v_call: TRBV29-1; cdr3_length: 14; cdr3_aa: CSVSTSGNKDTQYF
j_call: TRBJ2-3; v_call: TRBV7-9; cdr3_length: 15; cdr3_aa: CASSLTGAGTDTQYF
j_call: TRBJ1-1; v_call: TRBV9; cdr3_length: 16; cdr3_aa: CASSVGYRGENTEAFF
j_call: TRBJ1-5; v_call: TRBV5-1; cdr3_length: 15; cdr3_aa: CASSSYGGPNQPQHF
j_call: TRBJ1-2; v_call: TRBV7-9; cdr3_length: 14; cdr3_aa: CASSRTGGRYGYTF
j_call: TRBJ1-4; v_call: TRBV10-3; cdr3_length: 16; cdr3_aa: CAISESRGTTNEKLFF
j_call: TRBJ2-2; v_call: TRBV7-3; cdr3_length: 16; cdr3_aa: CASSSYHRAGTGELFF
j_call: TRBJ2-7; v_call: TRBV20-1; cdr3_length: 15; cdr3_aa: CSARAHGGRQSEQYF
j_call: TRBJ2-5; v_call: TRBV28; cdr3_length: 12; cdr3_aa: CASSSGLSGQYF
j_call: TRBJ2-5; v_call: TRBV7-6; cdr3_length: 14; cdr3_aa: CASSLGGSGETQYF
j_call: TRBJ2-3; v_call: TRBV5-1; cdr3_length: 15; cdr3_aa: CASSRSGGNTDTQYF
j_call: TRBJ2-2; v_call: TRBV20-1; cdr3_length: 14; cdr3_aa: CSAQTSSNTGELFF
j_call: TRBJ1-1; v_call: TRBV7-9; cdr3_length: 14; cdr3_aa: CASSARGQGGGAFF
j_call: TRBJ2-7; v_call: TRBV7-8; cdr3_length: 15; cdr3_aa: CASSPSTGQQYEQYF
j_call: TRBJ2-5; v_call: TRBV11-2; cdr3_length: 14; cdr3_aa: CASSPGPSKKTQYF
j_call: TRBJ2-1; v_call: TRBV6-1; cdr3_length: 16; cdr3_aa: CASSEVSGGAMNEQFF
j_call: TRBJ1-3; v_call: TRBV9; cdr3_length: 16; cdr3_aa: CASSLTGGGPGNTIYF
j_call: TRBJ1-1; v_call: TRBV5-1; cdr3_length: 15; cdr3_aa: CASSPPASLGTEAFF
j_call: TRBJ2-7; v_call: TRBV11-2; cdr3_length: 17; cdr3_aa: CASSPQSGLAVGYEQYF
j_call: TRBJ1-5; v_call: TRBV24-1; cdr3_length: 15; cdr3_aa: CATSDSGTGGQPQHF
j_call: TRBJ2-5; v_call: TRBV7-9; cdr3_length: 12; cdr3_aa: CAVSPYGQTQYF
j_call: TRBJ2-6; v_call: TRBV12-3/TRBV12-4; cdr3_length: 17; cdr3_aa: CASSPRLGLSGANVLTF
j_call: TRBJ2-5; v_call: TRBV18; cdr3_length: 13; cdr3_aa: CASSVGNQETQYF
j_call: TRBJ1-4; v_call: TRBV12-3/TRBV12-4; cdr3_length: 14; cdr3_aa: CASSRQLVNEKLFF
j_call: TRBJ2-2; v_call: TRBV3-1; cdr3_length: 14; cdr3_aa: CASSPNYVTGELFF
j_call: TRBJ2-3; v_call: TRBV7-2; cdr3_length: 17; cdr3_aa: CASSEWAGISSTDTQYF
j_call: TRBJ1-1; v_call: TRBV30; cdr3_length: 13; cdr3_aa: CAGVRTVKTEAFF
j_call: TRBJ1-4; v_call: TRBV12-1; cdr3_length: 16; cdr3_aa: CASSFLGGATNEKLFF
j_call: TRBJ2-3; v_call: TRBV7-2; cdr3_length: 14; cdr3_aa: CASSLDQGTDTQYF
j_call: TRBJ1-6; v_call: TRBV11-2; cdr3_length: 16; cdr3_aa: CASSLRTGVSGSPLHF
j_call: TRBJ1-1; v_call: TRBV7-9; cdr3_length: 14; cdr3_aa: CASREGTTNTEAFF
j_call: TRBJ2-5; v_call: TRBV20-1; cdr3_length: 15; cdr3_aa: CSARDPAGAQETQYF